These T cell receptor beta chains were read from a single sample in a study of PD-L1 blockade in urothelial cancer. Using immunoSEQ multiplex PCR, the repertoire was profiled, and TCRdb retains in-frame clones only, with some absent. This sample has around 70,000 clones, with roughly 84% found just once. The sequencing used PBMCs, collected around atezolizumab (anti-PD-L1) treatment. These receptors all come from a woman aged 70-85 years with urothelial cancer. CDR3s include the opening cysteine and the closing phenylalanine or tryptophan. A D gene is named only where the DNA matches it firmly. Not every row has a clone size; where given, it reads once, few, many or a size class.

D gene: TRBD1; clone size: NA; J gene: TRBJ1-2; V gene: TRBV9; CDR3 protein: CASSIQDRVTNYGYTF; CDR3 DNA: TGTGCCAGCAGCATCCAGGACAGGGTAACTAACTATGGCTACACCTTC
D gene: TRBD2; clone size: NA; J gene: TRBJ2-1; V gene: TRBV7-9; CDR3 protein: CASFQLAGESNEQFF; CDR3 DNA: TGTGCCAGCTTCCAACTAGCGGGAGAGAGCAATGAGCAGTTCTTC
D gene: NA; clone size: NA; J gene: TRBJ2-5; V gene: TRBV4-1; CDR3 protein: CASSQGRGQETQYF; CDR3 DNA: TGCGCCAGCAGCCAAGGACGGGGCCAAGAGACCCAGTACTTC
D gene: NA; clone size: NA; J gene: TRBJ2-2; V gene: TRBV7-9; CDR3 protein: CASSLWGRQGTTGELFF; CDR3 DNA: TGTGCCAGCAGCTTGTGGGGCCGGCAGGGGACGACCGGGGAGCTGTTTTTT
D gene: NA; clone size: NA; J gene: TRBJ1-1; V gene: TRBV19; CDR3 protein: CASSMISPQGKAEAFF; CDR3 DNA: TGTGCCAGTAGTATGATCTCTCCCCAGGGGAAGGCTGAAGCTTTCTTT
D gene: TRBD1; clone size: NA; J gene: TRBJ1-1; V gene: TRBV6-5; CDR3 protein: CASSSNRDRADTEAFF; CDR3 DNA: TGTGCCAGCAGTTCAAACCGGGACAGGGCGGACACTGAAGCTTTCTTT
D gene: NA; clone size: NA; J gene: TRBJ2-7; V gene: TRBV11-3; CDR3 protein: CASSLGPGEIYEQYF; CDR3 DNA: TGTGCCAGCAGCTTAGGACCGGGAGAAATCTACGAGCAGTACTTC
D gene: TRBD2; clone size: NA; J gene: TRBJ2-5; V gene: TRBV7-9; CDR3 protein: CASSLGLAGGEETQYF; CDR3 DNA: TGTGCCAGCAGCTTGGGACTAGCGGGAGGGGAAGAGACCCAGTACTTC
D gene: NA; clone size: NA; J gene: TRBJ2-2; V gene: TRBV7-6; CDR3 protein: CASSSQQSGELFF; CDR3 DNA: TGTGCCAGCAGCTCGCAACAAAGCGGGGAGCTGTTTTTT
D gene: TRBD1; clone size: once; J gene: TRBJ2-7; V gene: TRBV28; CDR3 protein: CASRVPRHRGWHYEQYF; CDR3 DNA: TGTGCCAGCAGGGTTCCTAGACACAGGGGTTGGCACTACGAGCAGTACTTC
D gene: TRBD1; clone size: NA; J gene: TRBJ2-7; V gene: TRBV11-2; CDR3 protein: CASSLAQGSEQYF; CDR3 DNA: TGTGCCAGCAGCTTAGCACAGGGGAGCGAGCAGTACTTC
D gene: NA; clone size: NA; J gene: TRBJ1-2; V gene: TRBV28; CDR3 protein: CASSRRAGLNYGYTF; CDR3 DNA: TGTGCCAGCAGTCGACGAGCAGGGCTTAACTATGGCTACACCTTC
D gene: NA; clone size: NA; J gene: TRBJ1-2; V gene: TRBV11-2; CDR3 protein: CASSLDLNYGYTF; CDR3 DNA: TGTGCCAGCAGCTTAGATCTGAACTATGGCTACACCTTC
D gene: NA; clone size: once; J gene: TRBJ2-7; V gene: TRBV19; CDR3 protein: CASGSHDSYEQYF; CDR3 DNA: TGTGCCAGTGGCTCACACGACTCCTACGAGCAGTACTTC
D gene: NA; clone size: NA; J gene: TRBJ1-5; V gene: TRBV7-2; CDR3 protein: CASSLFIGEGQPQHF; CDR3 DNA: TGTGCCAGCAGCTTATTCATCGGGGAGGGGCAGCCCCAGCATTTT
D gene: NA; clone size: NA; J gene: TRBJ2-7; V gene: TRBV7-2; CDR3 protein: CASSLAGPSVPAYEQYF; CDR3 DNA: TGTGCCAGCAGCTTAGCAGGCCCTAGCGTACCCGCCTACGAGCAGTACTTC
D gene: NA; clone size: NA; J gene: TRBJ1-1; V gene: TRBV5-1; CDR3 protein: CASSSLGGNTEAFF; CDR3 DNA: TGCGCCAGCAGCTCCCTCGGGGGAAACACTGAAGCTTTCTTT
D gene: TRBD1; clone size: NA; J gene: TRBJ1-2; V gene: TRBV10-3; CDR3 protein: CAISDSGTGAYGYTF; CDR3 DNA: TGTGCCATCAGTGATTCCGGTACAGGGGCCTATGGCTACACCTTC
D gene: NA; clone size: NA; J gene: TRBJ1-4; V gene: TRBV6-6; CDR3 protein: CASSYRVLEKLFF; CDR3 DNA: TGTGCCAGCAGTTACAGAGTATTAGAAAAACTGTTTTTT
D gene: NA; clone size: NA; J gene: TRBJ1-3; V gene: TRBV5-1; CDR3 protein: CASSLDGASAGNTIYF; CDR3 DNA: TGCGCCAGCAGCTTGGATGGGGCGTCAGCTGGAAACACCATATATTTT
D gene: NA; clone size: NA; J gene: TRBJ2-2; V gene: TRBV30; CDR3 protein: CAWSVPTFPNTGELFF; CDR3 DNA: TGTGCCTGGAGTGTACCTACTTTCCCGAACACCGGGGAGCTGTTTTTT
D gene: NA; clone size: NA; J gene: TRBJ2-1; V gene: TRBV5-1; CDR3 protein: CASSPPQTPPGNNEQFF; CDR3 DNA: TGCGCCAGCAGCCCACCTCAGACCCCGCCGGGGAACAATGAGCAGTTCTTC
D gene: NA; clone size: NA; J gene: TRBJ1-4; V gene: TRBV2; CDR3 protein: CASRVGGGPVRTPNEKLFF; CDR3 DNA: TGTGCCAGCAGGGTCGGCGGGGGACCCGTTAGGACACCTAATGAAAAACTGTTTTTT
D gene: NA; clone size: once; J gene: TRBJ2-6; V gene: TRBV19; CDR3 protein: CASSPNGLRSGANVLTF; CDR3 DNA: TGTGCCAGTAGTCCGAACGGACTCCGCTCTGGGGCCAACGTCCTGACTTTC
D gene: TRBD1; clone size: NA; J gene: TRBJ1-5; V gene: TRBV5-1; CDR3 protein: CASSLGTGTQPQHF; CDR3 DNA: TGCGCCAGCAGCTTGGGGACAGGGACCCAGCCCCAGCATTTT
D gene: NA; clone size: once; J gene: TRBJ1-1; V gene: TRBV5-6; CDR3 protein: CASSFRQAEAFF; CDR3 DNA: TGTGCCAGCAGCTTTCGACAAGCTGAAGCTTTCTTT
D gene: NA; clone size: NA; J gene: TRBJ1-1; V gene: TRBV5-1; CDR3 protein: CASSAPGWEAFF; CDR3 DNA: TGCGCCAGCAGCGCTCCAGGCTGGGAAGCTTTCTTT
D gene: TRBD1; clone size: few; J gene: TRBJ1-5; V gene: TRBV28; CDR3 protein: CASSPNRGGNQPQHF; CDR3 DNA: TGTGCCAGCAGTCCCAACAGGGGGGGCAATCAGCCCCAGCATTTT